This T cell receptor beta chain was found in a study of T-cell memory formation after mild COVID-19. TCR alpha and TCR beta cDNA libraries carrying sample barcodes and UMIs came from 5'RACE with constant-segment primers. MiXCR, applied by TCRdb to the 5' RACE reads, yields one record per CDR3 protein. The sample carries a few hundred thousand distinct CDR3 sequences, under 30% recorded once. This clonotype came up a few times. Its antigen is still unknown. Trimming stripped 5 bases from V and 3 bases from J, with 10 bases between. Germline values: CDR1 SQVTM, CDR2 ANQGSEA. The CDR3 totals 13 residues. General study points: Most CD4+ clones that shrank were in CM and EM, while CD8+ ones turned up in EMRA.

Sample: PBMCs or a T cell subset sorted from them (not recorded which). This sequence originates from an adult woman who had mild COVID-19 (a few samples of this study predate the infection). Cell type and time point are not known. V usage is TRBV29-1 and J usage is TRBJ2-2; D ambiguous. DNA for the CDR3: TGCAGCGTTATCGTGTGGGACACCGGGGAGCTGTTTTTT. Amino acids: CSVIVWDTGELFF.